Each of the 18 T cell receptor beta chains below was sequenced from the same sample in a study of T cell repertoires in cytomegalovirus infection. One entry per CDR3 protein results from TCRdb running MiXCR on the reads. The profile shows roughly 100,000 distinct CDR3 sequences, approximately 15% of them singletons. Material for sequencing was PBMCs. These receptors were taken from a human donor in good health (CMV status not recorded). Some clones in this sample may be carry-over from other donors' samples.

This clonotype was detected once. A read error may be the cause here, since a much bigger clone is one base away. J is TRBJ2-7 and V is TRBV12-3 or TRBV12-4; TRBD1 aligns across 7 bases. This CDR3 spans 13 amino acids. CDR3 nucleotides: TGTGCCAGCAGAAGGACAGGATTCTACGGGCAGTACTTC. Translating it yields CASRRTGFYGQYF.

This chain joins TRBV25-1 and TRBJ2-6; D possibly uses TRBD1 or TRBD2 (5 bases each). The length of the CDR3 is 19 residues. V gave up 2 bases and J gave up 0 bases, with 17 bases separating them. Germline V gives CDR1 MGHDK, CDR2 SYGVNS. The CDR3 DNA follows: TGTGCCAGCAGTGAAGCCCTCGGGGCCCCGCGCTCTGGGGCCAACGTCCTGACTTTC. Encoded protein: CASSEALGAPRSGANVLTF.

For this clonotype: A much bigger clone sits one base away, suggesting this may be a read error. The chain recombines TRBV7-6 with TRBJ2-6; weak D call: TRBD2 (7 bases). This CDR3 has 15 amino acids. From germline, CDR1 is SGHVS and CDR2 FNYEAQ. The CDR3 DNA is TGTGCCAGCAGCTTAAGTTTAGGGGGGGCCAACGTCCTGTCTTTC. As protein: CASSLSLGGANVLSF.

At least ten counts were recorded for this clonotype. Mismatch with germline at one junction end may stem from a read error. Here the CDR3 reads CASSSGAGNEQFF. In DNA, the CDR3 is TGTGCTAGCAGCTCCGGGGCCGGCAATGAGCAGTTCTTC. The genes are TRBV7-7 and TRBJ2-1; D tentatively fits TRBD1 or TRBD2 (5 bases each). Germline V gene sequence: CDR1 SSHAT, CDR2 FNYEAQ (reference sequence). The CDR3 is 13 amino acids.

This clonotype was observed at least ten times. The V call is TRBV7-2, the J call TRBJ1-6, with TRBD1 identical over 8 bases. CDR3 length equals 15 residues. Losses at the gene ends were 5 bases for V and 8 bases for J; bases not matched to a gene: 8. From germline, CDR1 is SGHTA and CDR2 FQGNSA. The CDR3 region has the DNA TGTGCCAGCAGCCCGCGAGGACAGGGTCATTCACCCCTCCACTTT. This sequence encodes CASSPRGQGHSPLHF. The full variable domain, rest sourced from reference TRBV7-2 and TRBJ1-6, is GAGVSQSPSNKVTEKGKDVELRCDPISGHTALYWYRQSLGQGLEFLIYFQGNSAPDKSGLPSDRFSAERTGGSVSTLTIQRTQQEDSAVYLCASSPRGQGHSPLHFGNGTRLTVT.

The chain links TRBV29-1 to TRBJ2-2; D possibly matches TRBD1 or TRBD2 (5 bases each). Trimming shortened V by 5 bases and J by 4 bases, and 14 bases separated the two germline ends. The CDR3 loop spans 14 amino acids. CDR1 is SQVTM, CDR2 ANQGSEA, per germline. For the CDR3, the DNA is TGCAGCGTTTCCCCGGGGCCTGTCACCGGGGAGCTGTTTTTT. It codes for CSVSPGPVTGELFF.

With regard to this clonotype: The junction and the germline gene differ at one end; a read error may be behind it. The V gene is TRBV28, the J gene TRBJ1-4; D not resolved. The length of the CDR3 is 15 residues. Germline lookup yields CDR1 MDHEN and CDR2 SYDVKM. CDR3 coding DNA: TGTGACAGCAGTTTAATGGGCGGTGGTAATGAAAAACTGTTTTTT. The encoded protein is CDSSLMGGGNEKLFF.

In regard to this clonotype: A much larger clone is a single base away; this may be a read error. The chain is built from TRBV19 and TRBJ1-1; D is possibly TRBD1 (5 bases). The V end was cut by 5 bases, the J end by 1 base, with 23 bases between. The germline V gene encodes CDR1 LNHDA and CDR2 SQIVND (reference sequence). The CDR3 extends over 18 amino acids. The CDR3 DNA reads TGTGCCAGTAGTCCCGCCTGGGGGTTCGGCGATTCGAACACTGAAGCTTTCTTT. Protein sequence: CASSPAWGFGDSNTEAFF.

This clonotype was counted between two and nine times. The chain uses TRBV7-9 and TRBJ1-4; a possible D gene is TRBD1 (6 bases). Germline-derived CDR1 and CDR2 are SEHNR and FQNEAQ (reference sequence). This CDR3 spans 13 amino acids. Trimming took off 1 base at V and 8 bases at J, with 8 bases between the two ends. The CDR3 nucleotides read TGTGCCAGCAGCTTAGAGGGGGAGGAAAAACTGTTTTTT. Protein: CASSLEGEEKLFF.

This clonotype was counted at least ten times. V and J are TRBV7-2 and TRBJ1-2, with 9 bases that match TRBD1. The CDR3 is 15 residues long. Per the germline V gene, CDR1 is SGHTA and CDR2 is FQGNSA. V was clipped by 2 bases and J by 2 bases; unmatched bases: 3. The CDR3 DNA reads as TGTGCCAGCAGCTTACAGACAGGGGGGAACTATGGCTACACCTTC. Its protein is CASSLQTGGNYGYTF.

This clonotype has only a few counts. CDR3 protein: CASGYGTGGEGGELFF. The CDR3 coding sequence is TGTGCTAGTGGTTATGGGACAGGGGGCGAAGGCGGGGAGCTGTTTTTT. V usage is TRBV12-5 and J usage is TRBJ2-2, with TRBD1 matching over 12 bases. The CDR3 totals 16 residues. Germline V gives CDR1 LGHNT, CDR2 FRNRAP. The V and J ends lost 4 bases and 7 bases, in that order; junction bases with no gene match: 7.

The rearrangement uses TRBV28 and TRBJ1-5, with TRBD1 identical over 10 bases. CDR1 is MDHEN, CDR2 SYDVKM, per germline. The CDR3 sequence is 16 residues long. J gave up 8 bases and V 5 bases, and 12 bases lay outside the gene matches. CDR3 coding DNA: TGTGCCAGCAGTCCTTGGACAGGGGGGATTACTGAGCCCCAGCATTTT. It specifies CASSPWTGGITEPQHF.

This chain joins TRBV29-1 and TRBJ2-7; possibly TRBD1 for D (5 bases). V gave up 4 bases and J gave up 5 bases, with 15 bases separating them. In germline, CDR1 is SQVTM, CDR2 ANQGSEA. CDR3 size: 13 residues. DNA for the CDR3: TGCAGCGTTGGGACAACGGTCCGGCACGAGCAGTACTTC. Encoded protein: CSVGTTVRHEQYF.

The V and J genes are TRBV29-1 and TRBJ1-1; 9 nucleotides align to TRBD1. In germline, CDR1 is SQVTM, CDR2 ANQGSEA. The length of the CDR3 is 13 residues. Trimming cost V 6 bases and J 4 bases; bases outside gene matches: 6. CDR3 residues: CSVGRDRVTEAFF. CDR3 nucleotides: TGCAGCGTCGGCCGGGACAGGGTCACTGAAGCTTTCTTT.

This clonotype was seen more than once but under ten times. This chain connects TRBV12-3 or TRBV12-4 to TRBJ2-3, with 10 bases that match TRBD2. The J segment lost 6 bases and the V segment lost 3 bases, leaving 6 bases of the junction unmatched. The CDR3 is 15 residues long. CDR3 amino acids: CASSLVSGGADTQYF. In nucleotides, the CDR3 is TGTGCCAGCAGTTTGGTGAGCGGGGGGGCGGATACGCAGTATTTT.

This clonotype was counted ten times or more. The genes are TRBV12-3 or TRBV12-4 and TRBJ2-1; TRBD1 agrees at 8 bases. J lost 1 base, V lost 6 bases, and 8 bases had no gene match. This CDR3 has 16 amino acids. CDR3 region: CASSYRQGTSYNEQFF. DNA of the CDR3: TGTGCCAGCAGCTACCGACAGGGGACGTCCTACAATGAGCAGTTCTTC.

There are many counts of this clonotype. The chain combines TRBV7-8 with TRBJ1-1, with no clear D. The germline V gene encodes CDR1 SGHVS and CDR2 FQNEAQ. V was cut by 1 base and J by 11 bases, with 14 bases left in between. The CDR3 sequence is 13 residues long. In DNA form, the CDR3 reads TGTGCCAGCAGCTTAGGGGAGAACCAAATGGCTTTCTTT. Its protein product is CASSLGENQMAFF.

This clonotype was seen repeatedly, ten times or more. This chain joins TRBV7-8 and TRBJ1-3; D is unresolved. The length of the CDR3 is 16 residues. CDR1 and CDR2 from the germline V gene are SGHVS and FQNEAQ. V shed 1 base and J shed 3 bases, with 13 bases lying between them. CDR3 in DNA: TGTGCCAGCAGCTTAGGCGTTGCCGACGTTGGAAACACCATATATTTT. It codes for CASSLGVADVGNTIYF.